A selection of T cell receptor beta chains follows, all from one sample in a study of cytomegalovirus exposure and HLA in healthy donors. The repertoire was sequenced with immunoSEQ multiplex PCR; TCRdb's copy has only in-frame clones and lacks some. The top ten hold approximately 1.3% of the sample, which has more than 80,000 clones, roughly 96% seen once. The specimen was PBMCs. These receptors were collected from a woman under 30 in good health and CMV-seronegative. Both conserved end residues are part of each CDR3. A D gene is named only where the DNA matches it firmly. Part of the rows lack a size; the others show once, few, many or a class for expanded clones.

TRBV10-1	TRBJ2-7	NA	once	CASSVWPSYEQYF	TGCGCCAGCAGTGTTTGGCCATCTTACGAGCAGTACTTC
TRBV9	TRBJ2-3	TRBD2	NA	CASSVVSGSADTQYF	TGTGCCAGCAGCGTAGTAAGCGGGAGTGCAGATACGCAGTATTTT
TRBV19	TRBJ2-1	NA	NA	CASSNIVGEQFF	TGTGCCAGTAGTAACATTGTTGGTGAGCAGTTCTTC
TRBV18	TRBJ2-3	TRBD2	NA	CASSPTPSRLAVNTQYF	TGTGCCAGCTCACCTACCCCTTCTAGACTAGCGGTGAATACGCAGTATTTT
TRBV21-1	TRBJ1-4	NA	few	CASSSGTGEMLGEKLFF	TGTGCCAGCAGCTCCGGGACAGGGGAAATGCTGGGGGAAAAACTGTTTTTT
TRBV19	TRBJ2-5	TRBD2	once	CATSAGGPGETQYF	TGTGCCACTTCAGCGGGAGGGCCGGGAGAGACCCAGTACTTC
TRBV5-6	TRBJ1-5	NA	NA	CASSREAGLYNQPQHF	TGTGCCAGCAGCCGCGAGGCGGGTCTATACAATCAGCCCCAGCATTTT
TRBV18	TRBJ2-3	NA	NA	CASSAWTVTDTQYF	TGTGCCAGCTCAGCGTGGACAGTCACAGATACGCAGTATTTT
TRBV18	TRBJ2-5	TRBD1	NA	CASSPVSTGQETQYF	TGTGCCAGCTCACCAGTTTCGACAGGGCAAGAGACCCAGTACTTC
TRBV6-8	TRBJ1-1	NA	NA	CASSYTFSGAFF	TGTGCCAGCAGTTACACCTTCAGCGGGGCTTTCTTT
TRBV9	TRBJ1-2	NA	NA	CASSVVRGGSIYGYTF	TGTGCCAGCAGCGTAGTCCGGGGAGGTTCTATCTATGGCTACACCTTC
TRBV2	TRBJ2-3	NA	NA	CASSAYRDSSTDTQYF	TGTGCCAGCAGTGCGTACCGGGACTCTAGCACAGATACGCAGTATTTT
TRBV27	TRBJ1-2	TRBD1	NA	CASSSTGVLGYGYTF	TGTGCCAGCAGTTCTACAGGGGTTCTAGGGTATGGCTACACCTTC
TRBV5-4	TRBJ2-2	NA	once	CASVSTGELFF	TGTGCCAGTGTCTCTACCGGGGAGCTGTTTTTT
TRBV5-8	TRBJ2-7	TRBD2	NA	CASTKEIYLVLGGESYEQYF	TGTGCCAGCACGAAGGAGATTTATTTGGTCCTTGGGGGGGAATCCTACGAGCAGTACTTC
TRBV4-2	TRBJ1-3	NA	NA	CASSHPRGIGSGNTIYF	TGTGCCAGCAGCCACCCAAGGGGAATTGGCTCTGGAAACACCATATATTTT
TRBV4-1	TRBJ2-3	TRBD2	NA	CASSQVGRGSHNTQYF	TGCGCCAGCAGCCAAGTGGGGCGGGGGTCCCACAATACGCAGTATTTT
TRBV19	TRBJ2-2	NA	NA	CASRQRELFF	TGTGCCAGTAGACAGAGGGAGCTGTTTTTT
TRBV5-1	TRBJ2-7	NA	NA	CASSLARGRTYEQYF	TGCGCCAGCAGCTTGGCCCGAGGTCGCACCTACGAGCAGTACTTC
TRBV11-2	TRBJ1-6	NA	once	CASSLDGQNYNSPLHF	TGTGCCAGCAGCTTAGACGGACAGAATTATAATTCACCCCTCCACTTT
TRBV5-4	TRBJ2-2	NA	NA	CASSLGVLSNTGELFF	TGTGCCAGCAGCTTAGGAGTCTTAAGTAACACCGGGGAGCTGTTTTTT
TRBV6-5	TRBJ1-1	TRBD1	NA	CASRQGLNTEAFF	TGTGCCAGCCGACAGGGCCTGAACACTGAAGCTTTCTTT
TRBV11-2	TRBJ2-7	TRBD1	NA	CASSFGTETYEQYF	TGTGCCAGCAGCTTCGGGACAGAGACCTACGAGCAGTACTTC
TRBV7-9	TRBJ1-5	TRBD1	NA	CASSLPRQGLFHSNQPQHF	TGTGCCAGCAGCTTACCTCGACAGGGCCTCTTCCATAGCAATCAGCCCCAGCATTTT
TRBV27	TRBJ2-2	NA	NA	CASSDRSTGELFF	TGTGCCAGCAGTGACAGGTCCACCGGGGAGCTGTTTTTT
TRBV10-3	TRBJ2-1	TRBD2	NA	CAIQGLAGQFF	TGTGCCATCCAGGGACTAGCAGGGCAGTTCTTC
TRBV13	TRBJ1-1	TRBD1	NA	CASGQGATEAFF	TGTGCCAGCGGCCAGGGGGCGACTGAAGCTTTCTTT
TRBV10-3	TRBJ2-5	TRBD2	NA	CAIRGLAGETQYF	TGTGCCATCAGAGGACTAGCGGGAGAGACCCAGTACTTC
TRBV11-3	TRBJ1-1	TRBD1	NA	CASSLGGQGHEAFF	TGTGCCAGCAGCTTAGGAGGACAGGGACATGAAGCTTTCTTT
TRBV11-2	TRBJ2-5	TRBD2	once	CASGRAGETQYF	TGTGCCAGCGGGAGGGCGGGAGAGACCCAGTACTTC
TRBV5-1	TRBJ1-3	NA	NA	CASSPGEGSSYF	TGCGCCAGCAGCCCCGGAGAGGGTTCTTCGTATTTT
TRBV20-1	TRBJ2-7	NA	NA	CSARDPQREKF	TGCAGTGCTAGAGATCCACAGAGAGAAAAGTTC
TRBV29-1	TRBJ2-1	NA	NA	CSVKREPGEQFF	TGCAGCGTTAAAAGAGAACCAGGTGAGCAGTTCTTC
TRBV6-5	TRBJ2-7	NA	NA	CASGQILGYEQYF	TGTGCCAGCGGACAGATACTAGGCTACGAGCAGTACTTC
TRBV5-1	TRBJ1-1	NA	few	CASSLLGGHTEAFF	TGCGCCAGCAGTCTATTGGGAGGGCACACTGAAGCTTTCTTT
TRBV27	TRBJ1-3	NA	NA	CASGLGGSGNTIYF	TGTGCCAGCGGGCTCGGGGGGTCTGGAAACACCATATATTTT
TRBV4-2	TRBJ1-1	NA	NA	CASSQDRIWQGGTEAFF	TGTGCCAGCAGCCAAGATCGGATATGGCAGGGAGGCACTGAAGCTTTCTTT